The 11 T cell receptor beta chains given below trace back to one sample, sequenced in a study of Ad26.COV2.S vaccination and SARS-CoV-2 variants. As to treatment: some 20 received Ad26.COV2.S at low or high dose, single or two shots; 5 received placebo; per-sample allocation not given. Collection of the samples took place on day 63 after the first injection of vaccine or placebo. Some clones are missing from TCRdb's copy, which holds only in-frame ones; the method was immunoSEQ multiplex PCR. Here the sample spans about 350,000 clones, approximately 86% being singletons. This specimen was peripheral blood, taken in a trial of Ad26.COV2.S vaccine versus placebo. The receptor set was obtained from a person aged 18-65 years who received the Ad26.COV2.S COVID-19 vaccine or a placebo.

The rearrangement uses TRBV30 and TRBJ2-2; 9 bases fit TRBD1. The CDR3 runs 16 residues. CDR1 and CDR2 (germline): GTSNPN, SVGIG (reference sequence). The ends lost 1 base at V and 3 bases at J; junction bases unmatched: 6. CDR3 protein: CAWSAQDRGYTGELFF. The CDR3 DNA reads as TGTGCCTGGAGTGCCCAGGACAGGGGATACACCGGGGAGCTGTTTTTT. Using reference TRBV30 and TRBJ2-2 for the parts outside the CDR3, the full variable domain is SQTIHQWPATLVQPVGSPLSLECTVEGTSNPNLYWYRQAAGRGLQLLFYSVGIGQISSEVPQNLSASRPQDRQFILSSKKLLLSDSGFYLCAWSAQDRGYTGELFFGEGSRLTVL.

This clone was seen a handful of times. The rearrangement uses TRBV7-6 and TRBJ2-3; the match to TRBD2 covers 9 bases. V lost 4 bases and J lost 5; bases outside the gene matches: 1. Germline CDR1 reads SGHVS; CDR2 reads FNYEAQ. CDR3 length equals 13 residues. In nucleotides, the CDR3 is TGTGCCAGCAGCTCGACTAGCGGAGATACGCAGTATTTT. This gives the protein CASSSTSGDTQYF.

This clone was seen only once. The chain links TRBV30 to TRBJ1-2; 10 bases line up with TRBD1. Germline values: CDR1 GTSNPN, CDR2 SVGIG (reference sequence). V lost 4 bases, J lost 2 bases, and 4 bases stayed unmatched. The CDR3 spans 14 residues. The CDR3 DNA follows: TGTGCCTGGACCCCGGGACAGGGGAACTATGGCTACACCTTC. It translates to CAWTPGQGNYGYTF. Variable domain in full (rest from reference TRBV30 and TRBJ1-2): SQTIHQWPATLVQPVGSPLSLECTVEGTSNPNLYWYRQAAGRGLQLLFYSVGIGQISSEVPQNLSASRPQDRQFILSSKKLLLSDSGFYLCAWTPGQGNYGYTFGSGTRLTVV.

The genes are TRBV7-8 and TRBJ2-1; D ambiguous. Trimming removed 1 base from V and 5 bases from J, with 15 bases in between. The CDR3 totals 16 residues. Germline V CDR1 and CDR2: SGHVS, FQNEAQ. DNA for the CDR3: TGTGCCAGCAGCTTAGTGCGGCGTCGGAGTGACAATGAGCAGTTCTTC. It translates to CASSLVRRRSDNEQFF.

The sample holds one count of this clone. The rearrangement links TRBV6-5 to TRBJ1-3, with D possibly TRBD1 on 5 matching bases. The length of the CDR3 is 15 residues. Looked up from germline, CDR1 is MNHEY and CDR2 is SVGAGI. The V end lost 5 bases, the J end lost 4 bases, and 15 bases lay between the germline ends. This CDR3 reads CASSRTGPSGNTIYF. CDR3 in DNA: TGTGCCAGCAGTCGGACGGGACCATCAGGAAACACCATATATTTT.

The V and J genes are TRBV6-2 or TRBV6-3 and TRBJ2-6; D is ambiguous. Germline CDR1 reads MNHEY; CDR2 reads SVGEGT. V was shortened by 2 bases and J by 0 bases, with 8 bases between the two germline ends. This CDR3 comprises 16 residues. DNA for the CDR3: TGTGCCAGCAGTTACCTCGGATCCTCTGGGGCCAACGTCCTGACTTTC. It encodes CASSYLGSSGANVLTF.

The chain uses TRBV4-3 and TRBJ2-6, with D possibly matching TRBD1 (6 bases). The CDR3 totals 19 residues. Trimming shortened V by 0 bases and J by 0 bases, and 15 bases separated the two germline ends. The V gene's germline CDR1 is LGHNA and CDR2 YSLEER. CDR3 amino acids: CASSQDSLGAISGANVLTF. The CDR3 DNA reads as TGCGCCAGCAGCCAAGATTCCCTGGGGGCTATCTCTGGGGCCAACGTCCTGACTTTC.

This clone has only a few counts. V is TRBV4-1 and J is TRBJ1-5; D is unclear. Trimming cost V 0 bases and J 9 bases, with 12 bases left between them. The germline CDR1 and CDR2 sequences are MGHRA and YSYEKL. This CDR3 spans 14 amino acids. CDR3 amino acids: CASSQEDLPSPQHF. Written as DNA, the CDR3 is TGCGCCAGCAGCCAAGAGGATCTTCCATCGCCCCAGCATTTT.

The genes are TRBV24-1 and TRBJ2-1, with D tentatively TRBD1 or TRBD2 (5 bases each). CDR1 KGHDR and CDR2 SFDVKD come from the germline V gene. This CDR3 comprises 12 residues. Deletions cut 9 bases from V and 8 bases from J, with 13 bases between. CDR3 loop: CATQAGTHEQFF. CDR3 coding DNA: TGTGCCACCCAAGCCGGGACCCATGAGCAGTTCTTC.

This clone has just a few counts. The rearrangement uses TRBV27 and TRBJ1-5; 12 positions match TRBD1. From germline, CDR1 is MNHEY and CDR2 SMNVEV (reference sequence). This CDR3 spans 15 amino acids. V lost 3 bases to trimming and J lost 7 bases; unmatched junction nucleotides: 4. CDR3 in amino acids: CASSLGTGGGQPQHF. In nucleotides, the CDR3 is TGTGCCAGCAGTTTGGGGACAGGGGGCGGACAGCCCCAGCATTTT.

The chain combines TRBV28 with TRBJ2-7; maybe TRBD1 (6 bases). Germline V gene sequence: CDR1 MDHEN, CDR2 SYDVKM. The CDR3 has 12 residues. Trimming took 5 bases from V and 4 from J, leaving 9 bases between them. The CDR3 protein is CASSDQGYEQYF. The CDR3 DNA is TGTGCCAGCAGTGATCAGGGGTACGAGCAGTACTTC.